The 23 T cell receptor beta chains below were found in one sample sequenced in a study of spatial heterogeneity in lung cancer. TCRdb used MiXCR to reprocess the 5' RACE reads, holding one entry per CDR3 protein. The sample holds around 40,000 distinct CDR3 sequences, around 5.2% seen once. Regarding time point: sample taken at primary tumor resection. Unsorted tumor, nontumor lung tissue or cryopreserved PBMC supplied the whole RNA. The source was PBMCs, collected at surgery. The origin of the receptors is a female donor with early-stage non-small cell lung cancer.

This clonotype was seen many times. The J gene is TRBJ2-4, the V gene TRBV12-3 or TRBV12-4; D is unresolved. V lost 6 bases and J lost 8, with 8 bases in between. This CDR3 has 11 amino acids. The DNA for the CDR3 is TGTGCCAGCAGCCCATTACACATTCAGTACTTC. Its protein product is CASSPLHIQYF.

This clonotype occurred many times. The rearrangement links TRBV7-9 to TRBJ1-6; 12 bases line up with TRBD1. This CDR3 is 15 amino acids long. The V and J ends lost 4 bases and 8 bases, in that order; junction bases with no gene match: 3. Per germline, CDR1 SEHNR and CDR2 FQNEAQ (reference sequence). The CDR3 DNA sequence: TGTGCCAGCAGCTCCGGGACAGGGGGCGATTCACCCCTCCACTTT. Protein product: CASSSGTGGDSPLHF.

This clonotype was counted only a few times. The chain combines TRBV6-5 with TRBJ1-2; D is undetermined. CDR3 length: 14 amino acids. Germline V lookup: CDR1 MNHEY, CDR2 SVGAGI. The V gene lost 5 bases and the J gene lost 2 bases, with 12 bases spanning the gap. CDR3: CASSPGLGNYGYTF. The CDR3 DNA sequence: TGTGCCAGCAGTCCGGGGTTGGGGAACTATGGCTACACCTTC.

This clonotype was detected ten times or more. V usage is TRBV29-1 and J usage is TRBJ2-7; TRBD2 might be the D (6 bases). V was cut by 4 bases and J by 3 bases, with 13 bases left in between. Germline V gives CDR1 SQVTM, CDR2 ANQGSEA. This CDR3 is built from 13 residues. CDR3 in amino acids: CSVAWGVGYEQYF. CDR3 sequence (DNA): TGCAGCGTTGCGTGGGGGGTCGGCTACGAGCAGTACTTC.

This clonotype was counted many times. The J gene is TRBJ2-7, the V gene TRBV12-3 or TRBV12-4; D ambiguous. V was shortened by 5 bases and J by 4 bases, with 15 bases between the two germline ends. The CDR3 is 14 amino acids. This CDR3 reads CASSRLQLGYEQYF. The DNA for the CDR3 is TGTGCCAGCAGTCGACTCCAACTTGGGTACGAGCAGTACTTC.

This clonotype was observed many times. The chain has TRBV27 and TRBJ1-1, with TRBD1 identical over 8 bases. CDR3 length equals 13 residues. V shed 7 bases, J shed 5 bases, and the junction held 6 bases outside the gene matches. Germline CDR1 reads MNHEY; CDR2 reads SMNVEV (reference sequence). The CDR3 is CASMSRGQTEAFF. The CDR3 coding sequence is TGTGCCAGCATGAGCAGGGGGCAAACTGAAGCTTTCTTT.

This clonotype was observed at least ten times. The chain uses TRBV5-1 and TRBJ1-2; the D gene is possibly TRBD1 (5 bases). V dropped 0 bases and J dropped 0 bases, with 9 bases sitting between them. The germline gives CDR1 SGHRS, CDR2 YFSETQ. The CDR3 has 15 residues. CDR3 region: CASSLADRANYGYTF. In nucleotides, the CDR3 is TGCGCCAGCAGCTTGGCCGACAGAGCTAACTATGGCTACACCTTC.

This clonotype was picked up many times. The J gene is TRBJ1-6, the V gene TRBV5-4; TRBD1 might be the D (5 bases). Germline V CDR1 and CDR2: SGHNT, YYREEE (reference sequence). CDR3 length equals 16 residues. Trimming shortened V by 1 base and J by 2 bases, and 10 bases separated the two germline ends. The CDR3 loop is CASSLSGGTYNSPLHF. The CDR3 region has the DNA TGTGCCAGCAGCTTGTCGGGGGGGACCTATAATTCACCCCTCCACTTT.

This clonotype was observed at least ten times. V is TRBV11-2 and J is TRBJ2-1; 8 bases fit TRBD1. V was pared by 7 bases and J by 6 bases, with 14 bases of the junction left unmatched. Per germline, CDR1 SGHAT and CDR2 FQNNGV. This CDR3 is 16 amino acids long. The CDR3 region has the DNA TGTGCCAGCAAGAAGCTCAGGGGGCGTACGGGCAATGAGCAGTTCTTC. Amino acid sequence: CASKKLRGRTGNEQFF.

This clonotype was seen at least ten times. This chain connects TRBV28 to TRBJ2-5, with D tentatively TRBD2 (5 bases). Per germline, CDR1 MDHEN and CDR2 SYDVKM. The CDR3 is made up of 11 amino acids. V lost 8 bases to trimming and J lost 5 bases, with 9 bases between them. DNA for the CDR3: TGTGCCAGCGGTAGGGAGGAGACCCAGTACTTC. Its protein product is CASGREETQYF.

This clonotype was seen only a few times. The rearrangement links TRBV5-6 to TRBJ2-3; D uncertain. The CDR3 has 14 amino acids. CDR1 is SGHDT, CDR2 YYEEEE, per germline. With 1 base removed from V and 0 bases from J, the gap between germline ends came to 6 bases. The CDR3 here is CASSLPASTDTQYF. DNA of the CDR3: TGTGCCAGCAGCTTGCCAGCTAGCACAGATACGCAGTATTTT.

This clonotype showed up many times. The chain is built from TRBV20-1 and TRBJ2-3, with a weak D call TRBD1 (5 bases). From germline, CDR1 is DFQATT and CDR2 SNEGSKA (reference sequence). This CDR3 contains 13 residues. With 5 bases removed from V and 6 bases from J, the gap between germline ends came to 15 bases. CDR3 amino acids: CSALGQGRDTQYF. DNA of the CDR3: TGCAGTGCTCTGGGGCAGGGCCGGGATACGCAGTATTTT.

This clonotype has a count of ten or more. The rearrangement links TRBV10-3 to TRBJ2-3; no clear D gene. Trimming took off 0 bases at V and 2 bases at J, with 9 bases between the two ends. There are 15 residues in the CDR3. CDR1 is ENHRY, CDR2 SYGVKD, per germline. CDR3 in DNA: TGTGCCATCAGTGAGTCGAAGGGCTTCACAGATACGCAGTATTTT. This translates into CAISESKGFTDTQYF.

In its sample, this clonotype is medium-sized. The chain carries TRBV29-1 and TRBJ1-2, with D possibly being TRBD1 (5 bases). The V and J ends lost 3 bases and 5 bases respectively, with 10 bases between them. The germline V gene encodes CDR1 SQVTM and CDR2 ANQGSEA. CDR3 length equals 12 residues. The CDR3 spells CSVDSGAYGYTF. In DNA form, the CDR3 reads TGCAGCGTTGACTCCGGGGCTTATGGCTACACCTTC.

This clonotype was counted between two and nine times. The V and J genes are TRBV6-2 or TRBV6-3 and TRBJ2-3, with a tentative D call TRBD2 (6 bases). V lost 9 bases, J lost 2 bases, and 15 bases lay in between. The CDR3 runs to 14 residues. Germline V gene lookup returns CDR1 MNHEY and CDR2 SVGEGT. The CDR3 nucleotides read TGTGCCAGTGGGGAGGTGTCAGCCACAGATACGCAGTATTTT. This sequence encodes CASGEVSATDTQYF.

This clonotype was counted at least ten times. V usage is TRBV10-3 and J usage is TRBJ1-3, with 9 bases lining up with TRBD1. The CDR3 extends over 16 amino acids. V was pared by 6 bases and J by 1 base, with 7 bases of the junction left unmatched. Germline V gene data show CDR1 as ENHRY and CDR2 as SYGVKD. CDR3 in DNA: TGTGCCATCAGCGCCGGGACAGGGAAGTCTGGAAACACCATATATTTT. Translating gives CAISAGTGKSGNTIYF.

This clonotype was counted many times. The rearrangement uses TRBV7-9 and TRBJ2-1; TRBD2 agrees at 11 bases. Germline trimming cut 5 bases from V and 6 bases from J; bases unmatched to any gene: 12. The V gene's germline CDR1 is SEHNR and CDR2 FQNEAQ (reference sequence). CDR3 length equals 17 residues. In DNA form, the CDR3 reads TGTGCCAGCAGCCCCCGGGGTAGCGGGGGGGCAAGCAATGAGCAGTTCTTC. It specifies CASSPRGSGGASNEQFF.

This clonotype was counted a few times. The chain is built from TRBV20-1 and TRBJ2-1; D uncertain. Germline V lookup: CDR1 DFQATT, CDR2 SNEGSKA (reference sequence). The CDR3 is 16 amino acids. V lost 4 bases to trimming and J lost 0 bases, with 16 bases between them. CDR3 loop: CSATPVDHPSYNEQFF. CDR3 sequence (DNA): TGCAGTGCTACCCCGGTGGACCACCCCTCCTACAATGAGCAGTTCTTC.

This clonotype was recorded many times. This chain joins TRBV6-5 and TRBJ2-2; 9 bases line up with TRBD1. CDR1 is MNHEY and CDR2 is SVGAGI in the germline V gene. The CDR3 contains 17 residues. The J segment lost 5 bases and the V segment lost 2 bases, leaving 9 bases of the junction unmatched. The CDR3 loop is CASSYGPGQGLTGELFF. CDR3 in DNA: TGTGCCAGCAGTTACGGGCCGGGACAGGGATTGACCGGGGAGCTGTTTTTT.

The table lists this clonotype with many counts. The chain links TRBV5-1 to TRBJ1-4; D gene unclear. The CDR3 has 16 amino acids. Trimming removed 0 bases from V and 3 bases from J, with 12 bases in between. The germline V gene encodes CDR1 SGHRS and CDR2 YFSETQ. CDR3: CASSLAPGAANEKLFF. CDR3 coding DNA: TGCGCCAGCAGCTTGGCCCCGGGAGCGGCTAATGAAAAACTGTTTTTT.

This clonotype was observed many times. The rearrangement joins TRBV10-3 to TRBJ1-1; D is unresolved. The germline V and J ends were trimmed by 8 bases and 1 base, with 20 bases remaining between them. In germline, CDR1 is ENHRY, CDR2 SYGVKD. The CDR3 contains 16 residues. This chain's CDR3 is CAIGDPAGRTNTEAFF. In DNA, the CDR3 is TGTGCCATCGGAGATCCTGCTGGACGGACGAACACTGAAGCTTTCTTT.

This clonotype was recorded a few times. The chain combines TRBV5-6 with TRBJ1-1; D remains unclear. CDR1 and CDR2 from the germline V gene are SGHDT and YYEEEE. The CDR3 loop spans 13 amino acids. With 2 bases removed from V and 5 bases from J, the gap between germline ends came to 10 bases. DNA of the CDR3: TGTGCCAGCAGCTTCGCCCTGGGGACTGAAGCTTTCTTT. Translated: CASSFALGTEAFF.

This clonotype was counted at least ten times. The rearrangement uses TRBV29-1 and TRBJ1-4, with D unresolved. V gave up 7 bases and J gave up 1 base, with 10 bases separating them. Germline assignment: CDR1 SQVTM and CDR2 ANQGSEA. CDR3 length: 13 amino acids. The CDR3 is CSATEGTNEKLFF. The CDR3 DNA is TGCAGCGCCACAGAGGGAACTAATGAAAAACTGTTTTTT.